This T cell receptor beta chain came from a study of T cell clonality in common variable immunodeficiency. Between the trimmed V and J ends, which lost 3 bases and 6 bases, there was a span of 14 bases. The germline gives CDR1 SEHNR, CDR2 FQNEAQ (reference sequence). CDR3 length: 15 amino acids. Study-level results: Reportedly, TCR beta sequences from common variable immunodeficiency showed fewer deletions and N-nucleotide insertions.

This clone has at least ten counts. No antigen is known for it. The CDR3 goes on 3 residues after the read ends, and that part is filled in from the germline J gene. Sequencing input was equivalent genomic DNA from CVID and controls. Data came from immunoSEQ multiplex PCR; TCRdb stores just in-frame clones and leaves some out. Listed here are over 35,000 clones without any singletons, the top ten holding around 0.7%. The sequenced sample was peripheral blood mononuclear cells. V usage is TRBV7-9 and J usage is TRBJ2-2, with D perhaps TRBD1 (5 bases). This clonotype was sampled from a person aged 18 to 70 in good health. The DNA read from the CDR3 is TGTGCCAGCAGCTTCGCCGACAGAGACCCCGGGGAG. Translating it yields CASSFADRDPGE. The full CDR3 sequence reads CASSFADRDPGELFF. Combining the CDR3 with reference TRBV7-9 and TRBJ2-2 gives the whole variable domain DTGVSQNPRHKITKRGQNVTFRCDPISEHNRLYWYRQTLGQGPEFLTYFQNEAQLEKSRLLSDRFSAERPKGSFSTLEIQRTEQGDSAMYLCASSFADRDPGELFFGEGSRLTVL.